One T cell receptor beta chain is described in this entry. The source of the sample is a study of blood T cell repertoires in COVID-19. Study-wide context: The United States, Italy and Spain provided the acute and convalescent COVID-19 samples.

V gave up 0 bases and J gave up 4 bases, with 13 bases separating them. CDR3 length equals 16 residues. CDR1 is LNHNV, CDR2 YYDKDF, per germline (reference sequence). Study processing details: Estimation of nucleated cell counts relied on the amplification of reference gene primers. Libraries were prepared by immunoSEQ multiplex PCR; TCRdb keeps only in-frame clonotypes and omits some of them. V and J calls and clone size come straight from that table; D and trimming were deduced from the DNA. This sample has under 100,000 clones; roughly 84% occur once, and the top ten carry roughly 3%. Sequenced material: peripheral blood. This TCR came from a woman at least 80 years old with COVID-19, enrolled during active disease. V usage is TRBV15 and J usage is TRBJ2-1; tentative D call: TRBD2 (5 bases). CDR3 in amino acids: CATSRDKSGFYNEQFF. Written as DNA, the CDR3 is TGTGCCACCAGCAGAGATAAAAGCGGATTTTACAATGAGCAGTTCTTC.